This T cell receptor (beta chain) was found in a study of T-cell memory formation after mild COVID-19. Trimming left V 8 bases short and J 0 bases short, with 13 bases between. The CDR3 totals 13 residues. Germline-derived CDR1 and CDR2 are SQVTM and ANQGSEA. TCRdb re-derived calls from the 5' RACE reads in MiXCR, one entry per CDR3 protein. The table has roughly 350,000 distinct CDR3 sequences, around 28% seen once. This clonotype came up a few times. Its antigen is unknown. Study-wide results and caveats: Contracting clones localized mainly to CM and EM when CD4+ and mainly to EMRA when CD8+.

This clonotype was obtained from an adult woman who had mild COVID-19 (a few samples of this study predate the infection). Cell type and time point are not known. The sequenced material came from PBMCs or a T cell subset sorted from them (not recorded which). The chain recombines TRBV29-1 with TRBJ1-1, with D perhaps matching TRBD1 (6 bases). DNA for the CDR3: TGCAGCACCCGGGACACTTTGAACACTGAAGCTTTCTTT. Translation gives CSTRDTLNTEAFF.